What follows is one TCR beta chain and its context. Germline CDR1 reads LNHDA; CDR2 reads SQIVND (reference sequence). This CDR3 has 13 amino acids. Trimming cost V 6 bases and J 7 bases, with 13 bases left between them. The sample belongs to a study of blood T cell repertoires in COVID-19. Whole-study context: COVID-19 samples from acute and convalescent phases originated in the United States, Italy and Spain. In each case, the material was cDNA or gDNA derived from T cells, B-cell-depleted T cells, or PBMCs.

Authors' analysis steps: Scientists estimated how many nucleated cells there were by amplifying reference gene primers. Repertoires were generated with immunoSEQ multiplex PCR, while TCRdb's copy carries only in-frame clones and drops some. The V and J calls and the clone size are those of that table, but D and trimming were determined from the DNA. The sample holds under 200,000 clones, about 74% seen once. The chain is built from TRBV19 and TRBJ1-5; D is possibly TRBD1 (5 bases). The source is a man aged 55 to 70 with acute or convalescent COVID-19. The sequenced material came from peripheral blood. The CDR3 coding sequence is TGTGCCAGTAGCCAGGGTTCGCGGCAGCCCCAGCATTTT. The encoded protein is CASSQGSRQPQHF.